This T cell receptor (beta chain) appears in the sequencing data of a study of STAT5B mutations in CD4+ large granular lymphocyte leukemia. Whole-study findings and limits: Patient CD4-sorted repertoires looked more clonal than healthy CD4+ repertoires, even without putative leukemic clones.

Produced via immunoSEQ multiplex PCR; TCRdb's table is partial and in-frame only. The top ten hold 0.35% of the sample, which has 40,000 to 45,000 clones, about four fifths seen once. To note about this clone: What it binds is unknown.

CDR1 and CDR2 from the germline V gene are ENHRY and SYGVKD. The V end lost 4 bases, the J end lost 2 bases, and 12 bases lay between the germline ends. The CDR3 totals 16 residues. The rearrangement links TRBV10-3 to TRBJ1-6; D unresolved. The specimen was CD4+ T cells from blood buffy coats. The sequence was collected from a human donor in good health. The CDR3 here is CAISAQGAPYNSPLHF. The CDR3, as DNA: TGTGCCATCAGTGCGCAAGGAGCCCCCTATAATTCACCCCTCCACTTT.